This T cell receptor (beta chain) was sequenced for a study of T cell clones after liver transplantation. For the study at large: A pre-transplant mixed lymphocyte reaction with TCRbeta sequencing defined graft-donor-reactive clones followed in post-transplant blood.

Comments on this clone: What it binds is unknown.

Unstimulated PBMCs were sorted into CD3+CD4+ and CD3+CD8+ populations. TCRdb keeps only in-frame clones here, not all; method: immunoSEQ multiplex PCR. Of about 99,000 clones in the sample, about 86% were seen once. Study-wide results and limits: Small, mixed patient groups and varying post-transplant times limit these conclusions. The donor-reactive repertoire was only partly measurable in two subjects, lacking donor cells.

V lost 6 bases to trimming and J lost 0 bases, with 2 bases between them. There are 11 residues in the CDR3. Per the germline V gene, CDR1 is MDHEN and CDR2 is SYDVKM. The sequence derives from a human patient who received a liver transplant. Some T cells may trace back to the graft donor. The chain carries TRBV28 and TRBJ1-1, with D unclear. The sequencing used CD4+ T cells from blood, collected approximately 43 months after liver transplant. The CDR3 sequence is CASRLNTEAFF. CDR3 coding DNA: TGTGCCAGCAGGTTGAACACTGAAGCTTTCTTT.